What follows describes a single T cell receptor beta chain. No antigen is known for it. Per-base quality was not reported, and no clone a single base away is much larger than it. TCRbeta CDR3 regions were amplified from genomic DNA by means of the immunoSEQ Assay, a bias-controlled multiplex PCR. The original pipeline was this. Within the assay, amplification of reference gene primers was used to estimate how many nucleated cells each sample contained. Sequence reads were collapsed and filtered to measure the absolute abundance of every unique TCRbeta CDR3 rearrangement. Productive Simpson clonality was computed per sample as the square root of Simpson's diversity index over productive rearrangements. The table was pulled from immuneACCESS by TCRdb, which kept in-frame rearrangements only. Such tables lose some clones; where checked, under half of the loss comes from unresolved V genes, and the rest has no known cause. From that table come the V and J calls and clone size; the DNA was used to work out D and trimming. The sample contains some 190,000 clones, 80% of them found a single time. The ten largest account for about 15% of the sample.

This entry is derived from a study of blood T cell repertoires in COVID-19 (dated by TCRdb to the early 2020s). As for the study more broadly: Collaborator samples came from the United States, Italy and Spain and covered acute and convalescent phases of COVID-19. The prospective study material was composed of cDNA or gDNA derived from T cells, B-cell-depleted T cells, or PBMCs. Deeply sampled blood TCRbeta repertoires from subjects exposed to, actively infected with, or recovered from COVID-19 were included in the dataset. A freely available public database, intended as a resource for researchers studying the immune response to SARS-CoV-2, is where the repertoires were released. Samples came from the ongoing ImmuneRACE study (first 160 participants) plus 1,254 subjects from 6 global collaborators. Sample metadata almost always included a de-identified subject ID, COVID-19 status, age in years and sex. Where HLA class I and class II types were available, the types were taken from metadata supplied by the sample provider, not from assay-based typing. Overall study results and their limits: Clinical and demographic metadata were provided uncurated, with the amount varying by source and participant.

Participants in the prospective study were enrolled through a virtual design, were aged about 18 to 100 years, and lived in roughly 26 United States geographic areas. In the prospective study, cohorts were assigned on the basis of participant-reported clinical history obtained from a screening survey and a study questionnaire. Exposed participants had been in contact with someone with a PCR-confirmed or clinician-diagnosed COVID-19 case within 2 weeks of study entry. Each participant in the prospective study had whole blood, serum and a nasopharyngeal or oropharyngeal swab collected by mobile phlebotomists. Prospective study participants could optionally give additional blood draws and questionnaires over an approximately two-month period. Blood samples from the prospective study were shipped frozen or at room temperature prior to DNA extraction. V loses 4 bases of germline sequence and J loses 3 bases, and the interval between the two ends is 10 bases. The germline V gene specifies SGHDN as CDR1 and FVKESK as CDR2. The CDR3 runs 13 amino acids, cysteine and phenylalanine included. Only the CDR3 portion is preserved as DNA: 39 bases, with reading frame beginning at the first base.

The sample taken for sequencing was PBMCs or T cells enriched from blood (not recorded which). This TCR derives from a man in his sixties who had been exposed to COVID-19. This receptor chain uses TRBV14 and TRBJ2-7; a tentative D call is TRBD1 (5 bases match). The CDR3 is CASSPTGRYEQYF. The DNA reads TGTGCCAGCAGCCCTACAGGCCGCTACGAGCAGTACTTC.